This T cell receptor (beta chain) was captured in a study of T cell repertoires in cytomegalovirus infection (dated by TCRdb to the late 2010s). About the study as a whole: Because public TCR beta signatures pointed to carriage of CMV infection together with the matching HLA type, the HLA type of each donor mattered for the analysis.

The data were produced on an Illumina HiSeq 1500. TCRdb passed the public sequencing reads through fastp at Q25 and MiXCR, retaining productive beta sequences. Rows are unified per CDR3 protein, each entry keeping the most common DNA and genes. The sample has tens of thousands of distinct CDR3 sequences on record, approximately 3.7% of them singletons. The ten largest clones take up 4.6% of the sample. Paper-wide results and their limitations: In both this cohort and an independent cohort of over 350 donors, the cumulative frequency of public TCR beta family members distinguished carriers of CMV infection plus the relevant HLA type. The ex vivo response was dominated by HLA-C-restricted CMV-specific TCR beta clonotypes, which also provided the single most frequent clonotype in two of eight donors.

Cut back by 2 bases and 1 base, the V and J ends lie 12 bases apart. Based on the germline V gene (reference sequence), the CDR1 and CDR2 sequences are LGHDT and YNNKEL. Counted from cysteine to phenylalanine, this CDR3 has 16 amino acids. Just the 48-base CDR3 DNA is kept, in frame starting at base 1. This clonotype was observed at least ten times. The target of this receptor is not known. The record has no base qualities; no much larger clone is one base away. The sequencing input was PBMCs. The clonotype was recovered from a human donor in good health (CMV status not recorded). Some clones in this sample may be carry-over from other donors' samples. The rearrangement combines TRBV3-1 with TRBJ1-3; the D gene remains uncertain. The CDR3 here reads CASSQRLAGSGNTIYF. In nucleotide form, the sequence is TGTGCCAGCAGCCAAAGGTTGGCGGGATCTGGAAACACCATATATTTT. Outside the CDR3, residues come from the reference TRBV3-1 and TRBJ1-3 proteins, so the full variable domain is: DTAVSQTPKYLVTQMGNDKSIKCEQNLGHDTMYWYKQDSKKFLKIMFSYNNKELIINETVPNRFSPKSPDKAHLNLHINSLELGDSAVYFCASSQRLAGSGNTIYFGEGSWLTVV.